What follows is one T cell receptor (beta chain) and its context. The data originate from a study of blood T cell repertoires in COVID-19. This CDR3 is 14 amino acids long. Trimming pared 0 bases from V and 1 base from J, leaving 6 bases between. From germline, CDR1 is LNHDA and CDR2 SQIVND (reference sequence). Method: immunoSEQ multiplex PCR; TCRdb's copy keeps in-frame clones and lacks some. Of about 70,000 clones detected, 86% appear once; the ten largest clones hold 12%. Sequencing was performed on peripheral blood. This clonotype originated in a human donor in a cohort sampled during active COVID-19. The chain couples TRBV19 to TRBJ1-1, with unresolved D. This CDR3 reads CASSIDPGNTEAFF. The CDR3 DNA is TGTGCCAGTAGTATAGATCCCGGGAACACTGAAGCTTTCTTT.